The T cell receptor (beta chain) described here comes from a study of Ad26.COV2.S vaccination and SARS-CoV-2 variants. Treatment denoted: roughly 20 received Ad26.COV2.S at low or high dose, single or two shots; several received placebo; per-sample allocation not given. Collection of samples fell on day 63 after the first vaccine or placebo injection. Its platform was an Ad26 vector, and its expressed antigen was Wuhan-strain SARS-CoV-2 spike. The CDR3 loop spans 14 amino acids. Germline CDR1 and CDR2: SGHRS and YFSETQ. J was trimmed by 4 bases and V by 7 bases; bases with no gene match: 4. TCRdb's copy holds only in-frame clones and misses some; the assay was immunoSEQ multiplex PCR. The table shows about 680,000 clones, with about 89% occurring only once.

The genes are TRBV5-1 and TRBJ2-1, with 11 bases that match TRBD2. Sequenced here: peripheral blood, sampled in a trial of Ad26.COV2.S vaccine versus placebo. The TCR sequence derives from a person aged 18-60 years who received the Ad26.COV2.S COVID-19 vaccine or a placebo. The DNA of the CDR3 is TGCGCCAGCGGAGGGACTAGCGGATACAATGAGCAGTTCTTC. This gives the protein CASGGTSGYNEQFF.